The entry below describes one T cell receptor beta chain. Its cognate antigen is unknown. The conserved final phenylalanine or tryptophan is absent from the CDR3, which likely points to a read error. The DNA is left out, because the CDR3 cannot be placed on it with certainty; the CDR3 is given as TCRdb lists it. This entry comes from a study of cytotoxic CD8 clonotypes in ibrutinib-treated CLL. Study-level points and caveats: Clonality, elevated at ibrutinib response, dropped back toward baseline at progression.

Clones were sequenced by immunoSEQ multiplex PCR, and TCRdb holds only the in-frame ones, with some missing. The table shows about 45,000 clones, with 60% to 80% occurring only once. The CDR3 is made up of 14 amino acids, end residues included. Germline V gene lookup returns CDR1 MNHEY and CDR2 SMNVEV (reference sequence). The TCR originated in a human donor with chronic lymphocytic leukemia. The gene calls are TRBV27 and TRBJ1-1; the D segment call TRBD1 is taken from the table without a DNA check. This sample comprised PBMCs, obtained after 24 months of ibrutinib treatment. CDR3 amino acids: CASSYPGLGTGGPG.